Described below is a single T cell receptor beta chain sequence and its context. Its antigen is as yet unknown. This sample is part of a study of vaccination and CD4 T cells after COVID-19. Study summary: Stimulation used overlapping spike peptides from SARS-CoV-2, HCoV-NL63, HCoV-OC43 and HCoV-229E.

Sequenced with the Oncomine TCR Beta short-read assay was DNA taken from cultured CD4+ T cells. A single record per CDR3 protein comes from TCRdb applying MiXCR to the PCR reads. The profile covers tens of thousands of distinct CDR3 sequences, with about 51% appearing a single time and under 7% taken by the ten largest. The treatment: roughly 10-day PBMC culture with coronavirus spike peptide pools or control peptides (ViraFEST assay). The CDR3 runs 13 residues. V lost 0 bases to trimming and J lost 4 bases, with 5 bases between them. CDR1 and CDR2 from the germline V gene are KGHSH and LQKENI. This TCR derives from a human donor who had recovered from COVID-19. Sample: CD4+ T cells from blood, cultured in vitro. This rearrangement joins TRBV18 to TRBJ2-3; the D is unclear. The CDR3 region has the DNA TGTGCCAGCTCACCACCGGTACCAGATACGCAGTATTTT. Its protein product is CASSPPVPDTQYF.